The present entry profiles one T cell receptor beta chain with its context. What antigen it recognizes has not been identified. No qualities accompany the bases; no much larger clone lies one base away. All of the isolated RNA was reverse transcribed with the High Capacity cDNA Reverse Transcription Kit, so expressed TCRB transcripts were sequenced. Deep immunoSEQ sequencing was applied to naive, central memory and regulatory T cell samples, giving an average of about 3.57 million total reads per sample. After sorted cells were lysed in RLT buffer, RNA was extracted with DNase-treated RNeasy Micro or Mini kits, with the choice depending on cell number. Each cell subset was processed on its own to prevent cross-contamination, while patient and healthy donor samples were processed together. The immunoSEQ multiplex PCR was used to amplify TCRB sequences from cDNA, yielding 87-bp fragments that span the CDR3 region. The amplicons were sequenced using the Illumina HiSeq platform. The authors processed their data as follows. PCR bias was computationally corrected using synthetic template baselines, reads within Hamming distance 2 were collapsed, and singletons that could not be merged were discarded. Reads were aligned against IMGT to assign V, D and J genes, CDR3 length and insertions or deletions at six rearrangement sites. Within each subset, clonotype counts were normalized to the number of sorted cells before true diversity and Gini coefficients were calculated with the tcR R package. The overlap coefficient, calculated on TCRB nucleotide sequences, was used to measure repertoire sharing. Out-of-frame TCRB sequences from naive cells were analyzed as a proxy for the pre-selection repertoire. What TCRdb holds here is the immuneACCESS table cut down to in-frame rearrangements. Part of the clones is not present; checked against another copy, under half of the missing clones reflect an unresolved V gene, and the others are unexplained. V and J calls and clone size are those listed in that table; D and trimming were worked out from the DNA. The sample profile shows hundreds of thousands of clones; 68% of them were found once. The top ten clones comprise approximately 0.053% of the sample.

The germline V gene (reference sequence) supplies CDR1 GTSNPN and CDR2 SVGIG. From cysteine to phenylalanine, the CDR3 is 14 amino acids long. Only the CDR3 portion is preserved as DNA: 42 bases, with reading frame beginning at the first base. The V end gives up 5 bases and the J end 0 bases, leaving 5 bases in the junction not matched to a gene. The record originates from a study of beta chain features in type 1 diabetes (dated by TCRdb to about 2018). A note on the overall study: Mean age, gender distribution, total cell number and subset yield were not different between patients and healthy donors. Whereas all 28 donors provided naive and central memory subsets, regulatory and stem cell-like memory subsets were isolated from just 8 patients and about eight healthy donors. The study compared the TCRB repertoires of sorted circulating CD4+ T cell subsets in recently diagnosed type 1 diabetes patients with those in matched healthy donors. Across all samples, about 110 million sorted cells were examined, and cell number per subset correlated strongly with RNA yield. The full study reports these points: Type 1 diabetes patients showed a moderate but significant shortening of TCRB CDR3 length in all four CD4+ subsets. PCR might favor shorter templates, but patient and control samples were amplified and corrected together, so any skew would affect both groups equally. Because the HLA sub-analyses included only small numbers of individuals, any influence of HLA type on TCRB rearrangement was left unresolved. Because cDNA was sequenced instead of genomic DNA, activated cells with high expression could be over-represented, although the groups did not differ in activation or CD3 levels. Naive, central memory and regulatory TCRB repertoires appeared to be more alike among patients than among healthy donors. At VDJ recombination sites, patients with type 1 diabetes made fewer insertions and deleted more nucleotides, a pattern implying thymic rearrangement abnormalities.

From each donor, a single peripheral blood sample of about 116 mL on average was drawn into heparinised tubes. A BD FACSAria II and a panel including CD45RO, CCR7, CD25, CD127, CD95 and CD27 were used to sort naive, central memory, regulatory and stem cell-like memory CD4+ T cells. Every sorted population had a purity above 95%. PBMCs were isolated immediately by Lymphoprep density gradient centrifugation and stained directly without culture. Samples were stained and sorted in pairs, with one healthy donor and one patient per experiment, so that batch effects were minimized. The chain couples TRBV30 to TRBJ2-7; 9 middle bases align to TRBD1. The sequencing sample was made of naive CD4+ T cells from blood. Sample cell subset or site, as interpreted from the label and publication: true naive CD4+ T cells. This TCR came from a man younger than 45 in good health. The DNA sequence is TGTGCCTGGGACAGGGGGAGAAGCTCCTACGAGCAGTACTTC. It translates as CAWDRGRSSYEQYF. Beyond the CDR3, the reference TRBV30 and TRBJ2-7 genes provide the residues; the full variable domain reads: SQTIHQWPATLVQPVGSPLSLECTVEGTSNPNLYWYRQAAGRGLQLLFYSVGIGQISSEVPQNLSASRPQDRQFILSSKKLLLSDSGFYLCAWDRGRSSYEQYFGPGTRLTVT.